The 20 T cell receptor beta chains given below trace back to one sample, sequenced in a study of blood T cell repertoires in COVID-19. Only in-frame clones appear in the TCRdb table, and some are missing; sequencing was by immunoSEQ multiplex PCR. Among hundreds of thousands of clones, around 86% were seen once, and the ten largest hold about 1.2%. Sequencing input: peripheral blood. The source is a man in his 70s with acute or convalescent COVID-19.

Remarks on this clone: The same CDR3 is also encoded by other DNA sequences in this sample. The V and J genes are TRBV5-1 and TRBJ2-5, with D unclear. Germline CDR1 and CDR2: SGHRS and YFSETQ. V lost 0 bases and J lost 2, with 8 bases in between. This CDR3 comprises 14 residues. Written as DNA, the CDR3 is TGCGCCAGCAGCTTGGTGGCAGTTCAAGAGACCCAGTACTTC. It encodes CASSLVAVQETQYF.

The V gene is TRBV27, the J gene TRBJ1-5; 8 bases are shared with TRBD1. J was trimmed by 2 bases and V by 6 bases; bases with no gene match: 3. The CDR3 consists of 14 residues. CDR1 MNHEY and CDR2 SMNVEV come from the germline V gene (reference sequence). The CDR3 DNA is TGTGCCAGCAGACCGACAGGGGGCAATCAGCCCCAGCATTTT. This encodes CASRPTGGNQPQHF.

In this sample, this clone turned up once. The chain carries TRBV7-8 and TRBJ1-5; 10 bases match TRBD1. Germline CDR1 is SGHVS and CDR2 is FQNEAQ. V lost 2 bases and J lost 5; bases outside the gene matches: 9. The CDR3 totals 17 residues. The chain's CDR3 is CASSLRDGGQGDQPQHF. The CDR3 DNA is TGTGCCAGCAGCTTACGGGATGGTGGACAGGGGGATCAGCCCCAGCATTTT.

J is TRBJ2-2 and V is TRBV6-5, with 7 bases identical to TRBD1. Germline trimming cut 4 bases from V and 3 bases from J; bases unmatched to any gene: 8. The germline V gene encodes CDR1 MNHEY and CDR2 SVGAGI. The CDR3 has 16 amino acids. In nucleotides, the CDR3 is TGTGCCAGCAGTTTACGGACAGGTTCTTACACCGGGGAGCTGTTTTTT. This sequence encodes CASSLRTGSYTGELFF.

The J gene is TRBJ2-5, the V gene TRBV19, with TRBD1 matching over 9 bases. CDR1 LNHDA and CDR2 SQIVND come from the germline V gene (reference sequence). The V gene end was trimmed by 3 bases and the J gene end by 4 bases; junction bases not matched to a gene: 3. There are 14 residues in the CDR3. CDR3 sequence: CASSITGGRETQYF. CDR3 nucleotides: TGTGCCAGTAGTATTACAGGGGGCCGAGAGACCCAGTACTTC.

Here the CDR3 reads CSATDRYGYTF. The CDR3 DNA reads as TGCAGTGCCACGGACAGATATGGCTACACCTTC. The V call is TRBV20-1, the J call TRBJ1-2; TRBD1 might be the D (6 bases). Germline V gene lookup returns CDR1 DFQATT and CDR2 SNEGSKA (reference sequence). Deletions cut 6 bases from V and 5 bases from J, with 10 bases between. The CDR3 spans 11 residues.

The J gene is TRBJ2-5, the V gene TRBV11-2; 9 bases line up with TRBD2. CDR1 and CDR2 from the germline V gene are SGHAT and FQNNGV. The CDR3 loop spans 13 amino acids. Trimming at V came to 4 bases and at J to 7 bases, leaving 4 bases not matched to a gene. In DNA, the CDR3 is TGTGCCAGCAGCTCAGCGGGAGGTTTGACCCAGTACTTC. As protein: CASSSAGGLTQYF.

The V gene is TRBV20-1, the J gene TRBJ2-1, with D possibly TRBD2 on 5 matching bases. Per germline, CDR1 DFQATT and CDR2 SNEGSKA (reference sequence). The V end was cut by 7 bases, the J end by 10 bases, with 14 bases between. This CDR3 has 11 residues. Here the CDR3 DNA reads TGCAGTGTGAGGGCACTGACGGAGCAGTTCTTC. Protein sequence: CSVRALTEQFF.

This chain uses TRBV28 with TRBJ1-5; a weak D match, TRBD1 (5 bases). Germline V gives CDR1 MDHEN, CDR2 SYDVKM. The CDR3 spans 15 residues. Trimming pared 5 bases from V and 1 base from J, leaving 12 bases between. As DNA, the CDR3 is TGTGCCAGCAGTCCCGAGCGGGGGAGCAATCAGCCCCAGCATTTT. This codes for CASSPERGSNQPQHF.

The genes are TRBV19 and TRBJ2-1; 7 positions agree with TRBD2. Germline loops: CDR1 LNHDA, CDR2 SQIVND (reference sequence). Trimming removed 6 bases from V and 7 bases from J; junction bases left unmatched: 6. The CDR3 covers 13 residues. CDR3 nucleotide sequence: TGTGCCAGTAGGTGGGGGGGGGAGAATGAGCAGTTCTTC. Its translation is CASRWGGENEQFF.

As for this clone: The germline gene is not matched at one end of the junction; a read error may be the cause. The chain carries TRBV19 and TRBJ2-1; the match to TRBD2 covers 14 bases. This CDR3 region has 15 residues. Germline V lookup: CDR1 LNHDA, CDR2 SQIVND (reference sequence). CDR3 amino acids: CASSIDSGTSGRSVF. The DNA for the CDR3 is TGTGCCAGTAGTATAGACTCGGGGACTAGCGGGAGATCGGTCTTC.

CDR3 amino acids: CASSFAVGGGGTEAFF. The CDR3 nucleotides are TGTGCCAGCAGCTTCGCCGTGGGGGGAGGCGGCACTGAAGCTTTCTTT. V and J are TRBV7-2 and TRBJ1-1; D may be TRBD1 (5 bases). V dropped 3 bases and J dropped 4 bases, with 18 bases sitting between them. There are 16 residues in the CDR3. CDR1 is SGHTA, CDR2 FQGNSA, per germline.

The CDR3 DNA reads as TGTGCCATCTTGGGCCAGTATAATGAAAAACTGTTTTTT. This sequence encodes CAILGQYNEKLFF. V gene TRBV6-5 combines with J gene TRBJ1-4; D gene ambiguous. V lost 10 bases to trimming and J lost 4 bases, with 13 bases between them. This CDR3 spans 13 amino acids. Germline values: CDR1 MNHEY, CDR2 SVGAGI.

As regards this clone: Additional DNA sequences in this sample encode the identical CDR3. The chain uses TRBV2 and TRBJ1-5; D is ambiguous. The CDR3 length is 13 residues. V shed 6 bases and J shed 0 bases, with 6 bases lying between them. Germline V gene sequence: CDR1 SNHLY, CDR2 FYNNEI. The chain's CDR3 is CASRRDSNQPQHF. The DNA for the CDR3 is TGTGCCAGCAGACGGGATAGCAATCAGCCCCAGCATTTT.

The rearrangement uses TRBV7-8 and TRBJ1-2, with 10 bases lining up with TRBD1. The CDR3 has 16 amino acids. Per the germline V gene, CDR1 is SGHVS and CDR2 is FQNEAQ. Trimming removed 5 bases from V and 4 bases from J; junction bases left unmatched: 10. The CDR3 region has the DNA TGTGCCAGCAGCCCGAGGGACAGGGGAATTCCCTATGGCTACACCTTC. Translating gives CASSPRDRGIPYGYTF.

The sample holds a few counts of this clone. This chain uses TRBV18 with TRBJ1-2; 7 bases are shared with TRBD1. CDR1 is KGHSH and CDR2 is LQKENI in the germline V gene. CDR3 size: 14 residues. V lost 3 bases and J lost 6; bases outside the gene matches: 7. The DNA for the CDR3 is TGTGCCAGCTCACCGACAGGGTCGAGTGATGGCTACACCTTC. Protein product: CASSPTGSSDGYTF. Full variable domain (rest looked up from reference TRBV18 and TRBJ1-2): NAGVMQNPRHLVRRRGQEARLRCSPMKGHSHVYWYRQLPEEGLKFMVYLQKENIIDESGMPKERFSAEFPKEGPSILRIQQVVRGDSAAYFCASSPTGSSDGYTFGSGTRLTVV.

Comment on this clone: The same CDR3 also results from other DNA sequences found in this sample. V usage is TRBV27 and J usage is TRBJ2-7, with TRBD2 identical over 7 bases. This CDR3 spans 15 amino acids. V shed 0 bases, J shed 2 bases, and the junction held 4 bases outside the gene matches. CDR1 is MNHEY and CDR2 is SMNVEV in the germline V gene (reference sequence). CDR3 coding DNA: TGTGCCAGCAGTTTATCGTGGGGGGGACCCTACGAGCAGTACTTC. As protein: CASSLSWGGPYEQYF.

This rearrangement joins TRBV18 to TRBJ1-6, with D unresolved. CDR1 is KGHSH and CDR2 is LQKENI in the germline V gene. The length of the CDR3 is 11 residues. With 3 bases removed from V and 10 bases from J, the gap between germline ends came to 4 bases. In DNA form, the CDR3 reads TGTGCCAGCTCACCGGGCTCACCCCTCCACTTT. Its protein is CASSPGSPLHF.

The rearrangement joins TRBV7-2 to TRBJ1-5, with D perhaps matching TRBD1 (6 bases). Trimming cost V 1 base and J 4 bases, with 11 bases left between them. The CDR3 loop spans 15 amino acids. Germline values: CDR1 SGHTA, CDR2 FQGNSA. CDR3 amino acids: CASSLELTGNQPQHF. CDR3 bases: TGTGCCAGCAGCTTAGAACTCACAGGGAATCAGCCCCAGCATTTT.

CDR3 coding DNA: TGTGCCAGCAGTTACGGACGGGATAGCAATCAGCCCCAGCATTTT. This sequence encodes CASSYGRDSNQPQHF. The V call is TRBV6-2 or TRBV6-3, the J call TRBJ1-5; D ambiguous. The CDR3 sequence is 15 residues long. CDR1 is MNHEY, CDR2 SVGEGT, per germline. Trimming took off 2 bases at V and 0 bases at J, with 8 bases between the two ends.